Listed here are 17 T cell receptor beta chains from one sample, sequenced in a study of cytomegalovirus exposure and HLA in healthy donors. Primers included in the PCR were 60 Vbeta and 13 Jbeta primers. Measured with immunoSEQ multiplex PCR; TCRdb has only the in-frame clones, and not every one. Found here are approximately 140,000 clones; the top ten clones hold roughly 2%. The sample comprised PBMCs. The receptors shown here come from a woman aged 18-29 years in good health and CMV-seronegative.

The chain uses TRBV25-1 and TRBJ2-3, with 8 bases aligning to TRBD2. From germline, CDR1 is MGHDK and CDR2 SYGVNS. The CDR3 spans 15 residues. V was pared by 6 bases and J by 2 bases, with 7 bases of the junction left unmatched. This CDR3 is CASRSGGGLTDTQYF. The CDR3 coding sequence is TGTGCCAGCAGGTCCGGGGGGGGCCTCACAGATACGCAGTATTTT.

The chain has TRBV7-7 and TRBJ2-1; a possible D gene is TRBD2 (5 bases). CDR3 size: 13 residues. Deletions cut 6 bases from V and 5 bases from J, with 11 bases between. Germline CDR1 reads SSHAT; CDR2 reads FNYEAQ (reference sequence). CDR3 amino acids: CASSSDFNNEQFF. In nucleotides, the CDR3 is TGTGCCAGCAGTTCGGACTTTAACAATGAGCAGTTCTTC. The full variable domain, rest sourced from reference TRBV7-7 and TRBJ2-1, is GAGVSQSPRYKVTKRGQDVTLRCDPISSHATLYWYQQALGQGPEFLTYFNYEAQPDKSGLPSDRFSAERPEGSISTLTIQRTEQRDSAMYRCASSSDFNNEQFFGPGTRLTVL.

The chain is built from TRBV29-1 and TRBJ1-6; possible D gene TRBD1, 5 bases. Per germline, CDR1 SQVTM and CDR2 ANQGSEA. The V end was cut by 6 bases, the J end by 0 bases, with 12 bases between. The CDR3 contains 15 residues. Here the CDR3 DNA reads TGCAGCGTGGTAGTCGGGGGCTCCTATAATTCACCCCTCCACTTT. It codes for CSVVVGGSYNSPLHF. Variable domain in full (rest from reference TRBV29-1 and TRBJ1-6): SAVISQKPSRDICQRGTSLTIQCQVDSQVTMMFWYRQQPGQSLTLIATANQGSEATYESGFVIDKFPISRPNLTFSTLTVSNMSPEDSSIYLCSVVVGGSYNSPLHFGNGTRLTVT.

Considering frequency, this clone is medium-sized. The V gene is TRBV6-6, the J gene TRBJ2-7; 10 bases map to TRBD1. Germline CDR1 and CDR2: MNHNY and SVGAGI (reference sequence). V shed 10 bases and J 0 bases; nucleotides not matched to a gene: 9. This CDR3 has 15 residues. The CDR3 spells CATRDRTGGSYEQYV. CDR3 nucleotide sequence: TGTGCCACCCGGGATAGGACAGGGGGCTCCTACGAGCAGTACGTC.

The J gene is TRBJ1-1, the V gene TRBV19; 9 bases are a match to TRBD1. V gave up 4 bases and J gave up 6 bases; unmatched junction bases: 6. The CDR3 runs 14 residues. The germline gives CDR1 LNHDA, CDR2 SQIVND (reference sequence). The CDR3: CASSRPNRGPEAFF. Written as DNA, the CDR3 is TGTGCCAGTAGTAGACCGAACAGGGGGCCTGAAGCTTTCTTT.

The chain links TRBV5-4 to TRBJ1-2; 8 bases align to TRBD1. CDR3 length: 15 amino acids. After removal of 4 bases from V and 3 bases from J, the junction contained 8 bases not matched to a gene. The germline V gene encodes CDR1 SGHNT and CDR2 YYREEE (reference sequence). CDR3 DNA: TGTGCCAGCAGCACGACAGGGGTCTATGACTATGGCTACACCTTC. Protein: CASSTTGVYDYGYTF. Full variable domain (rest looked up from reference TRBV5-4 and TRBJ1-2): ETGVTQSPTHLIKTRGQQVTLRCSSQSGHNTVSWYQQALGQGPQFIFQYYREEENGRGNFPPRFSGLQFPNYSSELNVNALELDDSALYLCASSTTGVYDYGYTFGSGTRLTVV.

The J gene is TRBJ2-1, the V gene TRBV23-1; 9 positions agree with TRBD1. TRBV23-1 is treated as an ORF (open reading frame) with a function not yet certain. This CDR3 is 18 amino acids long. V trimming: 7 bases; J trimming: 1 base; junction bases outside the gene matches: 14. Here the CDR3 DNA reads TGCGCCAGCAAGCTAAATCAACCGGGACAGGGATCCTACAATGAGCAGTTCTTC. It encodes CASKLNQPGQGSYNEQFF.

The rearrangement joins TRBV14 to TRBJ1-2; 9 bases line up with TRBD1. The trim removed 6 bases at V and 4 bases at J, leaving 3 bases unmatched. Germline lookup yields CDR1 SGHDN and CDR2 FVKESK. The CDR3 spans 13 residues. This CDR3 is CASSQDRGYGYTF. The CDR3 DNA sequence: TGTGCCAGCAGTCAGGACAGGGGCTATGGCTACACCTTC.

The chain recombines TRBV19 with TRBJ1-3, with D unclear. The CDR3 runs 16 residues. Deletions cut 7 bases from V and 2 bases from J, with 18 bases between. Germline V gene sequence: CDR1 LNHDA, CDR2 SQIVND (reference sequence). CDR3 in amino acids: CASMVEGGSTGNTIYF. CDR3 sequence (DNA): TGTGCCAGTATGGTCGAAGGCGGCTCCACTGGAAACACCATATATTTT.

The chain combines TRBV2 with TRBJ1-6; D not certain. The CDR3 loop spans 14 amino acids. The germline CDR1 and CDR2 sequences are SNHLY and FYNNEI. Trimming stripped 7 bases from V and 0 bases from J, with 7 bases between. For the CDR3, the DNA is TGTGCCAGCACGGGGAACTCCTATAATTCACCCCTCCACTTT. Its protein product is CASTGNSYNSPLHF.

Turning to this clone: One junction end disagrees with the germline gene, perhaps due to a read error. This sequence joins TRBV6-5 and TRBJ2-6, with D tentatively TRBD1 (5 bases). The CDR3 has 16 residues. Germline loops: CDR1 MNHEY, CDR2 SVGAGI. The CDR3 here is CASSSMHGDGANVLTF. The CDR3 DNA is TGTGCCAGCAGTTCGATGCATGGGGATGGGGCCAACGTCCTGACCTTC.

The V and J genes are TRBV7-2 and TRBJ2-5; 11 positions match TRBD2. The assigned J gene may be wrong: the sequence end matches TRBJ2-7 better. The CDR3 has 14 amino acids. Germline lookup yields CDR1 SGHTA and CDR2 FQGNSA. DNA of the CDR3: TGTGCCAGCAGCTTAACTAGCGGGAGCTACGAGCAGTACTTC. Its protein product is CASSLTSGSYEQYF.

The chain uses TRBV7-9 and TRBJ2-1; 8 bases match TRBD2. The germline V gene has CDR1 SEHNR and CDR2 FQNEAQ (reference sequence). This CDR3 has 14 amino acids. V shed 1 base and J 9 bases; nucleotides not matched to a gene: 5. CDR3 region: CASSLGTSWPEQFF. CDR3 nucleotide sequence: TGTGCCAGCAGCTTAGGGACTAGCTGGCCTGAGCAGTTCTTC.

The chain is built from TRBV19 and TRBJ1-5; D uncertain. Germline V gives CDR1 LNHDA, CDR2 SQIVND (reference sequence). The CDR3 spans 13 residues. V lost 5 bases and J lost 3, with 8 bases in between. CDR3 in amino acids: CASSYSLNQPQHF. CDR3 bases: TGTGCCAGTAGTTACAGCCTCAATCAGCCCCAGCATTTT.

This chain connects TRBV11-1 to TRBJ2-7; TRBD1 matches 10 bases. CDR3 length: 14 residues. Germline V gives CDR1 SGHAT, CDR2 FQDESV (reference sequence). After removal of 4 bases from V and 2 bases from J, the junction contained 2 bases not matched to a gene. The CDR3 loop is CASSWDRGTYEQYF. CDR3 sequence (DNA): TGTGCCAGCAGCTGGGACAGGGGAACCTACGAGCAGTACTTC.

The rearrangement joins TRBV27 to TRBJ2-5; the D gene is possibly TRBD2 (5 bases). V lost 8 bases, J lost 7 bases, and 23 bases lay in between. The CDR3 length is 15 residues. Germline V lookup: CDR1 MNHEY, CDR2 SMNVEV (reference sequence). The CDR3 loop reads CASSSKGAPSSTQYF. As DNA, the CDR3 is TGTGCCAGCTCCTCCAAGGGAGCCCCAAGTTCGACCCAGTACTTC.

This rearrangement joins TRBV6-1 to TRBJ2-7; 7 nucleotides match TRBD1. Germline values: CDR1 MNHNS, CDR2 SASEGT. This CDR3 is built from 14 residues. The junction had 12 bases not matched to a gene; V was cut back by 6 bases and J by 7 bases. CDR3 amino acids: CASRVGQVTGEQYV. The DNA of the CDR3 is TGTGCCAGCAGGGTAGGACAGGTCACGGGTGAGCAGTACGTC.